This entry features one T cell receptor (beta chain) sequence. Its antigen remains unknown. The V segment lost 1 base and the J segment 4 bases; nucleotides outside the gene matches: 15. The CDR3 consists of 18 residues. From germline, CDR1 is LGHNA and CDR2 YSLEER. This sample is drawn from a study of cytomegalovirus exposure and HLA in healthy donors. Measured with immunoSEQ multiplex PCR; TCRdb has only the in-frame clones, and not every one. There are 180,000 or so clones in the sample; about 89% occur only once, and 2.7% lies in the top ten. Notes on the study in general: Whilst most TCR sequences proved rare, a subset of public TCRs occurred across many donors. As confirmed in vitro, a few CMV-associated chains were specific for CMV antigens. Associated with cytomegalovirus, according to the listing, were 150 to 200 TCR beta chains.

Sequencing was done on a sample of PBMCs. This chain uses TRBV4-3 with TRBJ1-1; the match to TRBD1 covers 7 bases. This receptor was obtained from a man between 18 and 35 years old in good health and CMV-seropositive. CDR3 amino acids: CASSQVGGVRQGGTEAFF. CDR3 DNA: TGCGCCAGCAGCCAAGTAGGTGGGGTAAGACAGGGAGGCACTGAAGCTTTCTTT.